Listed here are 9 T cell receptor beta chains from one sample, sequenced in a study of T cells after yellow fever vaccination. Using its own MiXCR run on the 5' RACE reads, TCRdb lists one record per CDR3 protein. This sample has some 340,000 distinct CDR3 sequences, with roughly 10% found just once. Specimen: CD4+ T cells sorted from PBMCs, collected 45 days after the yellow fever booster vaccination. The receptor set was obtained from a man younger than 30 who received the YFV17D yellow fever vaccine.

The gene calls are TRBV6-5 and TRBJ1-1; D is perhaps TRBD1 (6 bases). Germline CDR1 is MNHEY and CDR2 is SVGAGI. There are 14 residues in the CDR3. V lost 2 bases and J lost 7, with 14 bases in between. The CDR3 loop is CASSYGQGRVEAFF. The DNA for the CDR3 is TGTGCCAGCAGTTACGGGCAGGGGAGGGTTGAAGCTTTCTTT.

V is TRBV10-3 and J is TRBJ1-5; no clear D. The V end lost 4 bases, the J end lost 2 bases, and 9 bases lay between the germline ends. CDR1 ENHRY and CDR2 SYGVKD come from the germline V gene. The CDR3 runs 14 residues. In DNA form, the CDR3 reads TGTGCCATCAGTGGCTCGGGAGGCAATCAGCCCCAGCATTTT. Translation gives CAISGSGGNQPQHF.

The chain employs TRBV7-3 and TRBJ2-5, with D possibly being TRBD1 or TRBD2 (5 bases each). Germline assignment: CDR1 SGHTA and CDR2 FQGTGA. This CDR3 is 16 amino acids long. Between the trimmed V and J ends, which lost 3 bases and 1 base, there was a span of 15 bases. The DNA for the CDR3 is TGTGCCAGCAGCTTGGGTGGGGGAGCCCCCCAAGAGACCCAGTACTTC. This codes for CASSLGGGAPQETQYF.

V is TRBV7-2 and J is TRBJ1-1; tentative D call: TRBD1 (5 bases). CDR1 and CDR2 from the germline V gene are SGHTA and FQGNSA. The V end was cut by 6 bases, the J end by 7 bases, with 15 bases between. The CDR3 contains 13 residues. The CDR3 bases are TGTGCCAGCAGTCAGGGACGGAGTTTTGAAGCTTTCTTT. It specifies CASSQGRSFEAFF.

The CDR3 coding sequence is TGCAGTGCTAGAGGCTGGGTCTATAATTCACCCCTCCACTTT. Protein: CSARGWVYNSPLHF. The chain couples TRBV20-1 to TRBJ1-6; D gene unclear. The germline gives CDR1 DFQATT, CDR2 SNEGSKA (reference sequence). V was shortened by 1 base and J by 3 bases, with 7 bases between the two germline ends. The CDR3 is 14 residues long.

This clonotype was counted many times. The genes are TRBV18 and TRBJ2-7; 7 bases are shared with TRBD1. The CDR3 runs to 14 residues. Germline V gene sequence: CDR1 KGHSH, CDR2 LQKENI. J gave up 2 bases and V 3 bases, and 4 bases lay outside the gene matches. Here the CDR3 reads CASSPGQRAYEQYF. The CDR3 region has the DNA TGTGCCAGCTCACCGGGACAGAGGGCCTACGAGCAGTACTTC.

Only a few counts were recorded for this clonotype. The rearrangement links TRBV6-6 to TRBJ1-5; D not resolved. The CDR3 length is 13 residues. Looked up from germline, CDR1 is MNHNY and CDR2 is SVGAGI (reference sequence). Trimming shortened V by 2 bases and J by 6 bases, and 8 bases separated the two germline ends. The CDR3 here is CASSYREGQPQHF. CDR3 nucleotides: TGTGCCAGCAGTTACCGGGAAGGTCAGCCCCAGCATTTT.

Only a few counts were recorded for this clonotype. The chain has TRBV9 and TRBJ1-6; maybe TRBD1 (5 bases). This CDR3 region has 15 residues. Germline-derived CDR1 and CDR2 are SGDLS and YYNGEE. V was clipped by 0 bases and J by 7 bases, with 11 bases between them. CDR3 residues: CASSVEGTYNSPLHF. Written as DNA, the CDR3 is TGTGCCAGCAGCGTAGAGGGGACTTACAATTCACCCCTCCACTTT.

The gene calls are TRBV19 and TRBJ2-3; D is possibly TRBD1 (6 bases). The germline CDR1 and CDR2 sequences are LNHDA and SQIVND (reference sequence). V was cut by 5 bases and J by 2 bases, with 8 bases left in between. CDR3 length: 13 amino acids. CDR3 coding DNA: TGTGCCAGTAGTGCAGGGGCCACAGATACGCAGTATTTT. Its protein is CASSAGATDTQYF.